This TCR beta chain was identified in a study of shared clonotypes between healthy human individuals. A word on this clone: Its specificity is not known.

Samples left unsorted employed roughly 90 million PBMCs for genomic DNA. The germline V and J ends were trimmed by 5 bases and 6 bases, with 14 bases remaining between them. The CDR3 sequence is 14 residues long. Germline-derived CDR1 and CDR2 are SEHNR and FQNEAQ (reference sequence). Here immunoSEQ multiplex PCR was the method, and the copy in TCRdb shows in-frame clones only, minus some. This table holds around 430,000 clones, around 79% found once. The study, taken as a whole, reports: The sampled material consisted only of blood, and tissue repertoires are likely to differ. It was anticipated that sequencing depth would influence how many clonotypes donors shared. Limitation of the genetic and exposure-history diversity represented came from the few donors.

The receptor's source is a woman aged 40 to 55 in good health. Some clones in this sample may be carry-over from other donors' samples. The sequencing sample was made of PBMCs. The genes are TRBV7-9 and TRBJ2-1, with a weak D call TRBD2 (6 bases). The CDR3 region has the DNA TGTGCCAGCAGCCCCGGGAGAGTGCTCAATGAGCAGTTCTTC. Its protein is CASSPGRVLNEQFF.